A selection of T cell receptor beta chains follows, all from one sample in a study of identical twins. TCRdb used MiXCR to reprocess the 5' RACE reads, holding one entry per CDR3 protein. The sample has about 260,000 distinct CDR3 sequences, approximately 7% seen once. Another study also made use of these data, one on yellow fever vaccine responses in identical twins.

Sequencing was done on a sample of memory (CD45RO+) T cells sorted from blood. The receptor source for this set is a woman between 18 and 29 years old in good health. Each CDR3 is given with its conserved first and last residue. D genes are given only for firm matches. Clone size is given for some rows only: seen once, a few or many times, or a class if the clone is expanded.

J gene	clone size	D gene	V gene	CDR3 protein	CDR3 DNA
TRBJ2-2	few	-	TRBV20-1	CSAREYPNTGELFF	TGCAGTGCTAGAGAATACCCGAACACCGGGGAGCTGTTTTTT
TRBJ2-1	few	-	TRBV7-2	CASSLKGGAYNEQFF	TGTGCCAGCAGCTTGAAGGGGGGGGCTTACAATGAGCAGTTCTTC
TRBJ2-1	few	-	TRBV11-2	CASRPGPQGPRSSYNEQFF	TGTGCCAGCAGGCCGGGACCACAAGGACCTAGGAGCTCCTACAATGAGCAGTTCTTC
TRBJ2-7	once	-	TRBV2	CASTGTAGYEQYF	TGTGCCAGCACTGGGACCGCGGGCTACGAGCAGTACTTC
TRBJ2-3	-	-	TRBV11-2	CASSSPRILGTDTQYF	TGTGCCAGCAGCTCCCCCAGGATCCTAGGTACAGATACGCAGTATTTT
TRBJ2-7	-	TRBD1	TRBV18	CASSQGQGPASNYEQYF	TGTGCCAGCTCACAAGGACAGGGGCCGGCTTCAAACTACGAGCAGTACTTC
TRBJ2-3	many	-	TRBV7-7	CASSPDGSDTQYF	TGTGCCAGCAGCCCCGATGGGTCGGATACGCAGTATTTT
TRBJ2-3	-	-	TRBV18	CASSGQLDTDTQYF	TGTGCCAGCTCAGGACAGCTAGACACAGATACGCAGTATTTT
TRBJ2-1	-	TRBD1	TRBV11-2	CASSRWRGTGLMDEQFF	TGTGCCAGCAGCCGCTGGAGAGGGACAGGTCTGATGGATGAGCAGTTCTTC
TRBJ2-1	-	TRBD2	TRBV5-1	CASSWGGVEGSYNEQFF	TGCGCCAGCAGCTGGGGGGGGGTAGAGGGGTCCTACAATGAGCAGTTCTTC
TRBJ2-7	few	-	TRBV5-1	CASSSTGSVPREQYF	TGCGCCAGCAGCTCCACAGGGTCAGTCCCCCGCGAGCAGTACTTC
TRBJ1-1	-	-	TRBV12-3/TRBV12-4	CASSWGGGGTEAFF	TGTGCCAGCAGTTGGGGGGGTGGCGGCACTGAAGCTTTCTTT
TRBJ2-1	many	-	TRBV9	CASSYDRGKYNEQFF	TGTGCCAGCAGCTATGACCGGGGCAAGTACAATGAGCAGTTCTTC
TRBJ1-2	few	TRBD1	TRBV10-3	CAISESVGQGYGYTF	TGTGCCATCAGTGAGTCGGTCGGACAGGGCTATGGCTACACCTTC
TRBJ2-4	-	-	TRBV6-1	CASSPIGLAKNIQYF	TGTGCCAGCAGCCCTATTGGGTTAGCCAAAAACATTCAGTACTTC
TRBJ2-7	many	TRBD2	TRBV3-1	CASRSSGGSSYEQYF	TGTGCCAGCCGATCCTCGGGCGGGAGCTCCTACGAGCAGTACTTC
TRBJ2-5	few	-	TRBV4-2	CASSQDLSAWETQYF	TGTGCCAGCAGCCAAGATTTATCCGCTTGGGAGACCCAGTACTTC
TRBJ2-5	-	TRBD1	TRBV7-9	CASSAAGGEMETQYF	TGTGCCAGCAGCGCCGCAGGGGGCGAGATGGAGACCCAGTACTTC
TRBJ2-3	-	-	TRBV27	CASSIPGGTDTQYF	TGTGCCAGCAGCATTCCAGGGGGCACAGATACGCAGTATTTT
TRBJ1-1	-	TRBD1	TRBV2	CASRSTGSDTEAFF	TGTGCCAGCAGGTCGACAGGGAGCGACACTGAAGCTTTCTTT
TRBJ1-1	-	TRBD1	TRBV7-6	CASSLGTGYLDTEAFF	TGTGCCAGCAGCTTAGGGACAGGGTATCTGGACACTGAAGCTTTCTTT
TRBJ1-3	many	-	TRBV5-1	CASSPIGASSGNTIYF	TGCGCCAGCAGCCCCATAGGGGCCAGCTCTGGAAACACCATATATTTT
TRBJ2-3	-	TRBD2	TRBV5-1	CASSFLAGDADTQYF	TGCGCCAGCAGCTTTCTAGCGGGGGACGCAGATACGCAGTATTTT
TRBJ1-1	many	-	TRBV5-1	CASSLAGVTEAFF	TGCGCCAGCAGCTTGGCAGGCGTAACTGAAGCTTTCTTT
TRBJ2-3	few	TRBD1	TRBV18	CASSLSGQGTGRDTQYF	TGTGCCAGCTCACTCTCTGGACAGGGCACGGGAAGAGATACGCAGTATTTT
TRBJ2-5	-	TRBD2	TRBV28	CASRLAGVGETQYF	TGTGCCAGCAGACTAGCGGGAGTCGGCGAGACCCAGTACTTC
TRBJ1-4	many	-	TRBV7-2	CASSPRTATNEKLFF	TGTGCCAGCAGCCCGCGGACGGCAACTAATGAAAAACTGTTTTTT
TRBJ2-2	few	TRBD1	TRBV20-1	CSATHRGSTGELFF	TGCAGTGCTACCCACAGGGGAAGCACCGGGGAGCTGTTTTTT
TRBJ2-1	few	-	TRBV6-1	CASTAADEQFF	TGTGCCAGCACGGCGGCAGATGAGCAGTTCTTC
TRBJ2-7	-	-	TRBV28	CASSLLGGGADEQYF	TGTGCCAGCAGTTTATTGGGAGGAGGCGCCGACGAGCAGTACTTC
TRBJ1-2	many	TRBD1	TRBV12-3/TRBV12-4	CASSFGDSYGYTF	TGTGCCAGCAGTTTCGGGGACAGCTATGGCTACACCTTC
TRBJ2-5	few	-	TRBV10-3	CAISESGRDKTQYF	TGTGCCATCAGTGAGTCGGGGCGGGACAAGACCCAGTACTTC
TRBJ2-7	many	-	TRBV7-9	CASSLETGLGSYEQYF	TGTGCCAGCAGCTTAGAAACGGGATTAGGGTCCTACGAGCAGTACTTC
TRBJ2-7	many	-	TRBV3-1	CASSQDGGDSYEQYF	TGTGCCAGCAGCCAAGATGGCGGGGATTCCTACGAGCAGTACTTC
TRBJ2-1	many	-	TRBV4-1	CASSQLDSGSSYNEQFF	TGCGCCAGCAGCCAACTCGATAGCGGCAGCTCCTACAATGAGCAGTTCTTC
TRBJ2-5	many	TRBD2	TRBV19	CASSIGEGETQYF	TGTGCCAGTAGTATTGGGGAGGGGGAGACCCAGTACTTC
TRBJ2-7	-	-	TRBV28	CASHRDSRYEQYF	TGTGCCAGTCACCGGGACTCCCGCTACGAGCAGTACTTC
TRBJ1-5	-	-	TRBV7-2	CASSFGAVNSNQPQHF	TGTGCCAGCAGCTTCGGGGCAGTTAATAGCAATCAGCCCCAGCATTTT
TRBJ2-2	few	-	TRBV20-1	CSAREGGLGELFF	TGCAGTGCTAGAGAGGGGGGCTTGGGGGAGCTGTTTTTT
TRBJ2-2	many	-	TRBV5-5	CASSLFVGANTGELFF	TGTGCCAGCAGCTTGTTCGTGGGGGCAAACACCGGGGAGCTGTTTTTT
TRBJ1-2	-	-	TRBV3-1	CASSPPLQTDGYTF	TGTGCCAGCAGCCCCCCCCTCCAGACGGATGGCTACACCTTC
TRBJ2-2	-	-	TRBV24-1	CATSALGTSNTGELFF	TGTGCCACCAGTGCCCTCGGGACATCCAACACCGGGGAGCTGTTTTTT
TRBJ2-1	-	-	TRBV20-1	CSAGPVPPYNEQFF	TGCAGTGCTGGTCCGGTTCCTCCCTACAATGAGCAGTTCTTC
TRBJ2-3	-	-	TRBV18	CASSPLLDTQYF	TGTGCCAGCTCACCACTCCTGGATACGCAGTATTTT
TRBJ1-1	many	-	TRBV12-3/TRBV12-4	CASSLTPNTEAFF	TGTGCCAGCAGTCTAACACCAAACACTGAAGCTTTCTTT
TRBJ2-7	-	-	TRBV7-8	CASSDSGTFSYEQYF	TGTGCCAGCAGCGACTCCGGGACGTTCTCCTACGAGCAGTACTTC
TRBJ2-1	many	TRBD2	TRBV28	CATGRSGDNEQFF	TGTGCCACCGGAAGGAGCGGGGACAATGAGCAGTTCTTC
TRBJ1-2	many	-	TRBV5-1	CASSLQGDANYGYTF	TGCGCCAGCAGCTTGCAGGGAGACGCTAACTATGGCTACACCTTC
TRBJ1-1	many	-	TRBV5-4	CASSAGGVRYAEAFF	TGTGCCAGCAGCGCGGGGGGGGTTCGGTACGCTGAAGCTTTCTTT
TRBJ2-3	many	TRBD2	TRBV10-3	CAISATSGITDTQYF	TGTGCCATCAGTGCTACTAGCGGGATAACAGATACGCAGTATTTT
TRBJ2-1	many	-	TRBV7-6	CASSMGPSSYNEQFF	TGTGCCAGCAGCATGGGACCGAGCTCCTACAATGAGCAGTTCTTC
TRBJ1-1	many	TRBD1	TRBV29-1	CSVQGQMNTEAFF	TGCAGCGTGCAGGGACAGATGAACACTGAAGCTTTCTTT
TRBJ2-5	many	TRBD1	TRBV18	CASSPPKGQGAETQYF	TGTGCCAGCTCACCACCGAAGGGACAGGGGGCAGAGACCCAGTACTTC